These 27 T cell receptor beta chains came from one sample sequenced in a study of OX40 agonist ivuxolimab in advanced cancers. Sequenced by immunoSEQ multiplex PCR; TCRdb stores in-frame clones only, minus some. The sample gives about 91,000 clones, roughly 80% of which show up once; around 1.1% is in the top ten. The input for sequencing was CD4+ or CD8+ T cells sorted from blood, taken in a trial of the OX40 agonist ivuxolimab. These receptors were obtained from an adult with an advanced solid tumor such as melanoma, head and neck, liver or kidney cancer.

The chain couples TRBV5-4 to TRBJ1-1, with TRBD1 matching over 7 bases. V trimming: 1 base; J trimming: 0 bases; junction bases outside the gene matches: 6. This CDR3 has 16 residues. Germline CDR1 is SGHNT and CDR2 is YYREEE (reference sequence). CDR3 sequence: CASSLRSTGVNTEAFF. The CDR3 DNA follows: TGTGCCAGCAGCTTGCGATCCACAGGGGTGAACACTGAAGCTTTCTTT.

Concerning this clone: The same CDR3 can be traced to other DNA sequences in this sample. CDR3 bases: TGCGCCAGCAGCTTGGCAGGACTAGACGAAAAACTGTTTTTT. Amino acids: CASSLAGLDEKLFF. The J gene is TRBJ1-4, the V gene TRBV5-1; D is unclear. Looked up from germline, CDR1 is SGHRS and CDR2 is YFSETQ. The germline V and J ends were trimmed by 0 bases and 8 bases, with 11 bases remaining between them. This CDR3 region has 14 residues.

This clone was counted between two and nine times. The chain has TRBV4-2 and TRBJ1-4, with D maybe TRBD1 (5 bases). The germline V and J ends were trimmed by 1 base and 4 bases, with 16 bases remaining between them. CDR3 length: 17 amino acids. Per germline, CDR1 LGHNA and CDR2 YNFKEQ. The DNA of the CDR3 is TGTGCCAGCAGCCAAGGAAAAGGGGACTTCGATAATGAAAAACTGTTTTTT. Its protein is CASSQGKGDFDNEKLFF.

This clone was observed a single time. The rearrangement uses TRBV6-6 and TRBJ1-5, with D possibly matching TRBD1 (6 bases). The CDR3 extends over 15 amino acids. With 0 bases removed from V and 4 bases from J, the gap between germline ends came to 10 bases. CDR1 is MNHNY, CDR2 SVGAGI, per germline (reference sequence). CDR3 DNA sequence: TGTGCCAGCAGTTACTCGAACAGGGATAATCAGCCCCAGCATTTT. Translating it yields CASSYSNRDNQPQHF.

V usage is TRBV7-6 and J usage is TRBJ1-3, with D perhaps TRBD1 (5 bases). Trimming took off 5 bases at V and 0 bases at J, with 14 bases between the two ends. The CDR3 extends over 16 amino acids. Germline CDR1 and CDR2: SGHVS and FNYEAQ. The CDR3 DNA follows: TGTGCCAGCAGCACTTATGGACATAGCTCTGGAAACACCATATATTTT. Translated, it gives CASSTYGHSSGNTIYF.

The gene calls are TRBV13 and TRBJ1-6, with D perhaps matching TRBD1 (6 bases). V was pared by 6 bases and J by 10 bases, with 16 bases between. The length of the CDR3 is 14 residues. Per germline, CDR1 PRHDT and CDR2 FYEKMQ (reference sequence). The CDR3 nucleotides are TGTGCCAGCAGGTTCCGGGACATGGGCTCACCCCTCCACTTT. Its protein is CASRFRDMGSPLHF.

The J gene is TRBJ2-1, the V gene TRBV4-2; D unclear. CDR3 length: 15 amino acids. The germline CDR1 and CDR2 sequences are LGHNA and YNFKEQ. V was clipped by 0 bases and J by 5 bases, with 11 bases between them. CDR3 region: CASSQERYSDNEQFF. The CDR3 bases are TGTGCCAGCAGCCAAGAAAGGTATTCGGACAATGAGCAGTTCTTC.

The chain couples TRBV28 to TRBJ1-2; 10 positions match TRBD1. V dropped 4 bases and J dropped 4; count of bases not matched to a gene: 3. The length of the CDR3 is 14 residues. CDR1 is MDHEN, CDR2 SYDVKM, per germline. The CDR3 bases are TGTGCCAGCAGTTCATGGGACAGGGGCTATGGCTACACCTTC. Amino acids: CASSSWDRGYGYTF.

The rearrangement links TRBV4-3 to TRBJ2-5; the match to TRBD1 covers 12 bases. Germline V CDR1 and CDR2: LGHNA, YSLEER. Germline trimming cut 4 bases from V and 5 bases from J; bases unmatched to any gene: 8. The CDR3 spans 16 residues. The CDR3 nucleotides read TGCGCCAGCAGCCCGGGGGGGACAGGGGGCGCTGAGACCCAGTACTTC. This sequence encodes CASSPGGTGGAETQYF.

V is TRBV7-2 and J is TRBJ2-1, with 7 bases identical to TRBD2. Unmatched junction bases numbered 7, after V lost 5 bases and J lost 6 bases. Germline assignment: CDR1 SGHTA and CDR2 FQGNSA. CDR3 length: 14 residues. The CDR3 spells CASSPLGGGNEQFF. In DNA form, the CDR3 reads TGTGCCAGCAGCCCCCTGGGCGGGGGCAATGAGCAGTTCTTC.

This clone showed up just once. The CDR3 is CASYLIRGTEAFF. The CDR3 DNA sequence: TGTGCCAGCTATTTAATTAGGGGCACTGAAGCTTTCTTT. This chain connects TRBV28 to TRBJ1-1, with a weak D call TRBD1 (5 bases). V lost 8 bases, J lost 4 bases, and 14 bases lay in between. CDR3 length: 13 residues. CDR1 is MDHEN, CDR2 SYDVKM, per germline.

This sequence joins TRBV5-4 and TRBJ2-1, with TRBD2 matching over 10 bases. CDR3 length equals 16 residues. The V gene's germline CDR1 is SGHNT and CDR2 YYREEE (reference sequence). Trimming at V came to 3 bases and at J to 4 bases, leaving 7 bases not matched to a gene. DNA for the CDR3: TGTGCCAGCAGCTGGGAAAGCGGGGGGGCTTACAATGAGCAGTTCTTC. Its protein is CASSWESGGAYNEQFF.

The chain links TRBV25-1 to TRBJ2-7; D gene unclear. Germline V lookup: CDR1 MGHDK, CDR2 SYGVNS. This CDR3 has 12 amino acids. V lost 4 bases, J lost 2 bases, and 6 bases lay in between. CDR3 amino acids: CASSGVTYEQYF. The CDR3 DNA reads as TGTGCCAGCAGTGGCGTAACCTACGAGCAGTACTTC.

The CDR3, as DNA: TGTGCCAGCAGCCTAGTGTCGCCCTCCGGCGGCACCATATATTTT. Its protein is CASSLVSPSGGTIYF. The rearrangement uses TRBV7-2 and TRBJ1-3; D remains unclear. Looked up from germline, CDR1 is SGHTA and CDR2 is FQGNSA. The germline V and J ends were trimmed by 5 bases and 9 bases, with 20 bases remaining between them. The CDR3 runs 15 residues.

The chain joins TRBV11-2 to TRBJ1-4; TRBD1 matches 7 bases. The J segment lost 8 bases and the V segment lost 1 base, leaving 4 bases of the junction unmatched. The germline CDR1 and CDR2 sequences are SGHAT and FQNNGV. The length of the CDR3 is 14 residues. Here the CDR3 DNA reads TGTGCCAGCAGCTTAGGCAGGGGGGGCGAAAAACTGTTTTTT. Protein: CASSLGRGGEKLFF. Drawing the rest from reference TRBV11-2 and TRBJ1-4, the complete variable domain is EAGVAQSPRYKIIEKRQSVAFWCNPISGHATLYWYQQILGQGPKLLIQFQNNGVVDDSQLPKDRFSAERLKGVDSTLKIQPAKLEDSAVYLCASSLGRGGEKLFFGSGTQLSVL.

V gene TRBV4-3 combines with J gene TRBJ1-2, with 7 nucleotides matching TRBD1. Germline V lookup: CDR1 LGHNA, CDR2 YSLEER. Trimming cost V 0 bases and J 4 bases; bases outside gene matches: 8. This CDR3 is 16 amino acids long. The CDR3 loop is CASSQDLTGSIYGYTF. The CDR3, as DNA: TGCGCCAGCAGCCAAGATCTGACAGGGAGTATCTATGGCTACACCTTC.

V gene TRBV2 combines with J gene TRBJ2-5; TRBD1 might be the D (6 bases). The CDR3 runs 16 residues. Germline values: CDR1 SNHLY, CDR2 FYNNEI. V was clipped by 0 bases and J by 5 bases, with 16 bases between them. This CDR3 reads CASSEAQSQGWETQYF. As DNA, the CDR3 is TGTGCCAGCAGTGAAGCGCAGAGTCAGGGGTGGGAGACCCAGTACTTC. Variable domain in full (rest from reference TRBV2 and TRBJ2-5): EPEVTQTPSHQVTQMGQEVILRCVPISNHLYFYWYRQILGQKVEFLVSFYNNEISEKSEIFDDQFSVERPDGSNFTLKIRSTKLEDSAMYFCASSEAQSQGWETQYFGPGTRLLVL.

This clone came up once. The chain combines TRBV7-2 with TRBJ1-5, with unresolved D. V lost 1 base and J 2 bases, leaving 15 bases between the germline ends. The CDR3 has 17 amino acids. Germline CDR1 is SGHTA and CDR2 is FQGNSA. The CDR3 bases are TGTGCCAGCAGCTTAGAAGGGCCGGGCGGGGGCAATCAGCCCCAGCATTTT. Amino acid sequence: CASSLEGPGGGNQPQHF.

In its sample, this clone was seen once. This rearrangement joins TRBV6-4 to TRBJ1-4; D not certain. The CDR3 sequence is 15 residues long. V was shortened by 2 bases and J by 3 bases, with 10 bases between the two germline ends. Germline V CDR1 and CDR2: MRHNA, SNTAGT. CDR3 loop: CASSDGGPANEKLFF. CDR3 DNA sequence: TGTGCCAGCAGTGACGGAGGGCCGGCTAATGAAAAACTGTTTTTT.

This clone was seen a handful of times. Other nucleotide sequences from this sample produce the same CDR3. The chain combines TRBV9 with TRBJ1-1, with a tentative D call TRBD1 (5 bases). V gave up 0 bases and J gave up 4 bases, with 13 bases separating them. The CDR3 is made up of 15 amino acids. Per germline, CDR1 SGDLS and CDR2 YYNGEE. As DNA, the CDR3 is TGTGCCAGCAGCGTAGGGCCCGGGGGGGGCACTGAAGCTTTCTTT. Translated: CASSVGPGGGTEAFF.

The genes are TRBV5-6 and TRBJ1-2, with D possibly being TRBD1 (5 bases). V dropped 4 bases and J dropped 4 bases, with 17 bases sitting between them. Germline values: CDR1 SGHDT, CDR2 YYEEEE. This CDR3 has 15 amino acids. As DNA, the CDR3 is TGTGCCAGCAGCCGCACCGGGACGGCCCTCTATGGCTACACCTTC. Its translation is CASSRTGTALYGYTF.

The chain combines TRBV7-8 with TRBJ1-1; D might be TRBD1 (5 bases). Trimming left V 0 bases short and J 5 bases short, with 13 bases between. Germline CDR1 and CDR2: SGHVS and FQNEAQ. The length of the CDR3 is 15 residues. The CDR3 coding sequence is TGTGCCAGCAGCTTAGCGCTTGAAGGGGTGACTGAAGCTTTCTTT. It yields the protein CASSLALEGVTEAFF.

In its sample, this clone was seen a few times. CDR3 nucleotide sequence: TGCGCCAGCAGCAGGGGGGGGCCGGTAGAGACCCAGTACTTC. Translating it yields CASSRGGPVETQYF. The V and J genes are TRBV5-1 and TRBJ2-5, with D possibly being TRBD2 (7 bases). CDR1 and CDR2 (germline): SGHRS, YFSETQ. V was clipped by 4 bases and J by 4 bases, with 14 bases between them. The CDR3 totals 14 residues.

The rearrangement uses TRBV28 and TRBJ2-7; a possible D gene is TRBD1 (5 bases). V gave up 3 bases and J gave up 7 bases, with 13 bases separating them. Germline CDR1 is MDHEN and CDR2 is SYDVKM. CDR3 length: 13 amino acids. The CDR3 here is CASSFRGTREQYV. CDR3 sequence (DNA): TGTGCCAGCAGTTTTAGGGGCACCCGGGAGCAGTACGTC.

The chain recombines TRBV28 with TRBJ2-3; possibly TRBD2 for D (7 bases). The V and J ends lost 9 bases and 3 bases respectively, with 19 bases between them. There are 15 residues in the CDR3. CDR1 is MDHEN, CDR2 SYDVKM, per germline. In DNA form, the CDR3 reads TGTGCCAGTGACCCCCGTGGGGGGGCGACAGATACGCAGTATTTT. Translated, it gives CASDPRGGATDTQYF.

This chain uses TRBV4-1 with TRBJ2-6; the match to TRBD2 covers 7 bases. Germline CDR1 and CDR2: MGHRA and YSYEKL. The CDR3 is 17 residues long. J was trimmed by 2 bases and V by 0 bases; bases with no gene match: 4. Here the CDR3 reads CASSQEGGFTGANVLTF. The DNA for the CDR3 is TGCGCCAGCAGCCAAGAGGGGGGGTTTACTGGGGCCAACGTCCTGACTTTC.

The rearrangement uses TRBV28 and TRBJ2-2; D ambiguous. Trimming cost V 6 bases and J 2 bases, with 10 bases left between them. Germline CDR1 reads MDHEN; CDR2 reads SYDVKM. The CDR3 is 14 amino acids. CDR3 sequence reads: CASSIDLNTGELFF. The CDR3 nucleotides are TGTGCCAGCAGCATCGATTTAAACACCGGGGAGCTGTTTTTT.